Listed here are 11 T cell receptor beta chains from one sample, sequenced in a study of CD8+ T cells in alopecia areata. Following extraction, RNA underwent reverse transcription to cDNA, which served as the sequencing template. TCRdb's table, derived via immunoSEQ multiplex PCR, lists solely in-frame clones and lacks some. Captured here are roughly 120,000 clones, none seen once; the top ten comprise about 19%. Sample: lesional skin. The receptors shown here come from a C3H/HeJ mouse with alopecia areata. The strain is characterized by the MHC haplotype H2-k.

This clone has a count of ten or more. The gene symbols are mouse symbols. The CDR3 sequence: CASSERTGAGQLYF. The part of the CDR3 DNA that was read is TGTGCCAGCAGTGAGCGGACTGGGGCCGGG. This chain links TRBV13-3 with TRBJ2-2; 9 bases are shared with TRBD2. The read halts 4 residues ahead of the CDR3 end, with the missing end drawn from the germline J gene. V shed 2 bases and J 6 bases; nucleotides not matched to a gene: 2. The CDR3 is 14 residues long. Per the germline V gene, CDR1 is NNHDY and CDR2 is SYVADS.

For this clone: Germline and genes here are mouse. The CDR3 end lies 4 residues beyond the end of the read and is filled in from the germline J gene. The chain has TRBV13-3 and TRBJ2-5; 7 bases are a match to TRBD1. CDR3 length: 15 amino acids. The V gene's germline CDR1 is NNHDY and CDR2 SYVADS. The V gene end was trimmed by 2 bases and the J gene end by 2 bases; junction bases not matched to a gene: 5. This chain's CDR3 is CASSERRGFQDTQYF. Incomplete CDR3 DNA: TGTGCCAGCAGTGAACGCAGGGGGTTCCAAGAC.

This clone has a handful of counts. These gene names are mouse names. The read ends 4 residues before the CDR3 terminus; that terminus is restored from the germline J gene. Distinct nucleotide sequences in the sample also encode this CDR3. The V call is TRBV19, the J call TRBJ2-7; 8 bases fit TRBD1. The V gene end was trimmed by 2 bases and the J gene end by 1 base; junction bases not matched to a gene: 2. The CDR3 contains 14 residues. Germline V gene data show CDR1 as FNHDT and CDR2 as SITEND (reference sequence). The CDR3 sequence is CASSIQGASYEQYF. The covered CDR3 bases are TGTGCCAGCAGTATTCAGGGGGCTTCCTAT.

With regard to this clone: The gene names here belong to mouse. The read ends 4 residues shy of where the CDR3 ends; the end is completed using the germline J gene. The chain couples TRBV19 to TRBJ2-1; 8 nucleotides match TRBD1. V shed 4 bases, J shed 5 bases, and the junction held 2 bases outside the gene matches. From germline, CDR1 is FNHDT and CDR2 SITEND (reference sequence). The CDR3 is 13 residues long. CDR3 protein: CASSQGADAEQFF. Partial CDR3 DNA: TGTGCCAGCAGTCAGGGGGCGGATGCT.

The table lists this clone with a few counts. Genes and germline are mouse. CDR3 bases read: TGTGCCAGCAGTGATTTGGGGTCCGCAAACTCC. It is translated as CASSDLGSANS. The entire CDR3 sequence reads CASSDLGSANSDYTF. The rearrangement joins TRBV13-3 to TRBJ1-2; D gene ambiguous. The sequenced fragment ends 4 residues before the CDR3 boundary, so the rest is inferred from the germline J gene. Trimming left V 1 base short and J 0 bases short, with 10 bases between. Germline CDR1 NNHDY, CDR2 SYVADS. The CDR3 length is 15 residues.

This clone was found a few times. Gene names and germline match the mouse. Coverage ceases 4 residues before the CDR3 finishes, and the germline J gene fills in the end. The chain recombines TRBV13-1 with TRBJ1-1; 8 nucleotides line up with TRBD1. The V gene end was trimmed by 0 bases and the J gene end by 0 bases; junction bases not matched to a gene: 1. The CDR3 totals 15 residues. The germline V gene encodes CDR1 NSHNY and CDR2 SYGAGN. The CDR3 bases that were read are TGTGCCAGCAGTGATGACAGGGGGGCAAACACA. Protein product: CASSDDRGANT. In full, the CDR3 reads CASSDDRGANTEVFF.

As regards this clone: Mouse gene names and germline throughout. The read comes to an end 4 residues before the CDR3 does, leaving the germline J gene to fill in the end. The V gene is TRBV13-2, the J gene TRBJ2-2; TRBD2 agrees at 11 bases. V was pared by 1 base and J by 4 bases, with 9 bases of the junction left unmatched. Germline CDR1 reads NNHNN; CDR2 reads SYGAGS (reference sequence). CDR3 length: 18 amino acids. The sequenced part of the CDR3 DNA is TGTGCCAGCGGTGATTTACTGGGGGGGCGCGAAGGCACCGGG. The encoded protein is CASGDLLGGREGTG. Given in full, the CDR3 is CASGDLLGGREGTGQLYF.

Worth noting for this clone: Any gene name here is a mouse gene name. From the germline J gene comes the end of the CDR3, since the read stops 4 residues before it. The rearrangement joins TRBV13-3 to TRBJ2-5; tentative D call: TRBD1 (5 bases). Deletions cut 3 bases from V and 3 bases from J, with 11 bases between. This CDR3 comprises 14 residues. Germline-derived CDR1 and CDR2 are NNHDY and SYVADS. Here the CDR3 reads CASSARREQDTQYF. Partial CDR3 DNA: TGTGCCAGCAGTGCGCGCAGGGAACAAGAC. The whole variable domain, remainder taken from reference TRBV13-3 and TRBJ2-5, is EAAVTQSPRSKVAVTGGKVTLSCHQTNNHDYMYWYRQDTGHGLRLIHYSYVADSTEKGDIPDGYKASRPSQENFSLILELASLSQTAVYFCASSARREQDTQYFGPGTRLLVL.

The table lists this clone with a few counts. Here the gene names and germline are mouse. CDR3 bases read: TGTGCCAGCAGTGATGCAACCCCAGGGGGCTATGCT. Its translation: CASSDATPGGYA. The whole CDR3 protein is CASSDATPGGYAEQFF. The rearrangement links TRBV13-3 to TRBJ2-1, with TRBD1 matching over 7 bases. Read data end 4 residues before the CDR3 end; the end is taken from the germline J gene. V lost 0 bases, J lost 3 bases, and 6 bases stayed unmatched. This CDR3 is built from 16 residues. Germline CDR1 NNHDY, CDR2 SYVADS.

This clone turned up a few times. The germline and genes are mouse ones. The CDR3 is cut off 4 residues early in the read; its end comes from the germline J gene. V is TRBV13-3 and J is TRBJ1-2; 8 bases line up with TRBD1. The CDR3 is 15 residues long. V dropped 8 bases and J dropped 4; count of bases not matched to a gene: 13. The V gene's germline CDR1 is NNHDY and CDR2 SYVADS. The covered CDR3 bases are TGTGCCAGTAGTTTGACAGGGGCGGGAAGCTCC. Translating it yields CASSLTGAGSS. The whole CDR3 region reads CASSLTGAGSSDYTF.

This clone was picked up a small number of times. The germline and genes are mouse ones. The read falls 4 residues short of the CDR3 end, and the missing part is taken from the germline J gene. The rearrangement joins TRBV19 to TRBJ2-3, with TRBD2 matching over 10 bases. From germline, CDR1 is FNHDT and CDR2 SITEND (reference sequence). The CDR3 spans 15 residues. Here the CDR3 reads CASSLDWGEEETLYF. CDR3 DNA, as far as it was read: TGTGCCAGCAGCCTCGACTGGGGGGAGGAAGAA.